This T cell receptor beta chain was retrieved from a study of T-cell memory formation after mild COVID-19. The 5'RACE method, run with constant-segment primers, produced TCR alpha and TCR beta cDNA libraries (carrying sample barcodes and UMIs). In TCRdb, the 5' RACE reads were re-called with MiXCR into one record per CDR3 protein. The data show roughly 620,000 distinct CDR3 sequences, around 17% seen once. The CDR3 is 17 residues long. Germline values: CDR1 DFQATT, CDR2 SNEGSKA (reference sequence). Trimming at V came to 0 bases and at J to 6 bases, leaving 9 bases not matched to a gene. Study-wide findings and caveats: Pre-infection memory already had some responding clones, implying cross-reactive memory joined. CD4+ contracting clones were mainly CM and EM; CD8+ ones, EMRA. Second-wave clones with a day 37 peak had unconfirmed SARS-CoV-2 specificity.

This clonotype was counted a single time. The antigen remains undetermined. The clonotype was recovered from an adult woman who had mild COVID-19 (a few samples of this study predate the infection). Cell type and time point are not known. The sample taken for sequencing was PBMCs or a T cell subset sorted from them (not recorded which). V gene TRBV20-1 combines with J gene TRBJ2-1; 12 bases are shared with TRBD2. In DNA, the CDR3 is TGCAGTGCTAGAGACGCTAGCGGGGGGGCCGGAAGCAATGAGCAGTTCTTC. Translated, it gives CSARDASGGAGSNEQFF.